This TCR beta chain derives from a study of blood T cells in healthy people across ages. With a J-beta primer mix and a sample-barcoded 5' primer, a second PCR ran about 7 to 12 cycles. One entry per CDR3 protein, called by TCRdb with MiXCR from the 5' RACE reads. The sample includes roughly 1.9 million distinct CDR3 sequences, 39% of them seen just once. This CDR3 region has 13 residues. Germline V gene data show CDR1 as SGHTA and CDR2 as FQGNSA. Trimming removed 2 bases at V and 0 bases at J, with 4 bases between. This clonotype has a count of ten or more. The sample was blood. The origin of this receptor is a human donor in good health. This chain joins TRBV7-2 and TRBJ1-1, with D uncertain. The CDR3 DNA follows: TGTGCCAGCAGCTTATTAATGAACACTGAAGCTTTCTTT. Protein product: CASSLLMNTEAFF.